One and the same sample provided the 4 T cell receptor beta chains below, sequenced in a study of T cells in Graves' hyperthyroidism and ophthalmopathy. Using RNA transcripts as the source, TCR beta CDR3 regions were amplified. Initially, a first-round RT-PCR of the TCR CDR3 employed the HTBI primer set. From the multiplex PCR reads, TCRdb called clonotypes with MiXCR, one entry per CDR3 protein. This table has roughly 300,000 distinct CDR3 sequences, about 20% appearing once. Sequencing input: blood. The source of these receptors is a woman aged 50 to 60 with Graves' hyperthyroidism.

This clonotype was recorded many times. V usage is TRBV18 and J usage is TRBJ1-1; D unclear. The V end lost 2 bases, the J end lost 0 bases, and 4 bases lay between the germline ends. Looked up from germline, CDR1 is KGHSH and CDR2 is LQKENI. The CDR3 runs 13 residues. The CDR3 DNA reads TGTGCCAGCTCACCAGACTTGAACACTGAAGCTTTCTTT. It yields the protein CASSPDLNTEAFF. Full variable domain (outside the CDR3, taken from reference TRBV18 and TRBJ1-1): NAGVMQNPRHLVRRRGQEARLRCSPMKGHSHVYWYRQLPEEGLKFMVYLQKENIIDESGMPKERFSAEFPKEGPSILRIQQVVRGDSAAYFCASSPDLNTEAFFGQGTRLTVV.

V usage is TRBV11-1 and J usage is TRBJ2-3; D is unclear. Trimming cost V 7 bases and J 0 bases, with 14 bases left between them. Germline lookup yields CDR1 SGHAT and CDR2 FQDESV (reference sequence). The CDR3 contains 15 residues. CDR3 DNA: TGTGCCAGCAACAGTAGACTGGAGAGCACAGATACGCAGTATTTT. Translated: CASNSRLESTDTQYF.

Details on this clonotype: With a much larger clone just one base away, this may be a read error. The chain is built from TRBV7-2 and TRBJ2-3; D unresolved. The CDR3 runs 16 residues. Germline loops: CDR1 SGHTA, CDR2 FQGNSA. The V end lost 3 bases, the J end lost 0 bases, and 13 bases lay between the germline ends. The CDR3 spells CASSFLGFTSTDTQYF. The CDR3, as DNA: TGTGCCAGCAGCTTCCTAGGATTCACTAGCACAGATACGCAGTATTTT.

This clonotype appeared many times. In nucleotides, the CDR3 is TGTGTGGGGGCTAGCGGTCTCCACGAGCAGTACTTC. Translation: CVGASGLHEQYF. The genes are TRBV7-3 and TRBJ2-7; possible D gene TRBD2, 7 bases. Per germline, CDR1 SGHTA and CDR2 FQGTGA. This CDR3 is built from 12 residues.